The clone carrying this T cell receptor (beta chain) came up a few times. The antigen remains undetermined. RNA transcripts provided the source from which TCR beta CDR3 regions were amplified. Carried out on the TCR CDR3, a first-round RT-PCR used the HTBI primer set. TCRdb re-derived calls from the multiplex PCR reads in MiXCR, one entry per CDR3 protein. This table holds about 250,000 distinct CDR3 sequences, approximately 20% found once. The data stem from a study of T cells in Graves' hyperthyroidism and ophthalmopathy. Study overall: Any treatment followed the collection of peripheral blood at initial diagnosis.

Patients affected by ophthalmopathy presented a Clinical Activity Score of at least 3, a NOSPECS grade of at least 4, and disease duration below 3 months. Extraction of PBMCs used about 9.2 ml of fresh peripheral blood. Study results and caveats: Researchers found most expanded thyroid clonotypes above 0.001 in blood as well.

The TCR comes from a man aged 25 to 40 with Graves' ophthalmopathy. The source material was blood.

The CDR3 region has the DNA TGTGCCAGCAGTTACGGGGGAGGCTCCTATAATTCACCCCTCCACTTT. Translation: CASSYGGGSYNSPLHF. V is TRBV6-9 and J is TRBJ1-6; possible D gene TRBD1, 5 bases. CDR3 length: 16 residues. Germline CDR1 is MNHGY and CDR2 is SVAAGI. Trimming left V 3 bases short and J 0 bases short, with 9 bases between.